This TCR beta chain was captured in a study of blood T cell repertoires in COVID-19. CDR1 and CDR2 (germline): SNHLY, FYNNEI. The J segment lost 8 bases and the V segment lost 4 bases, leaving 9 bases of the junction unmatched. CDR3 length equals 15 residues. This clone was detected once. The table came from immunoSEQ multiplex PCR; TCRdb's copy has only in-frame clones and leaves some out. The data contain tens of thousands of clones, more than 75% of them seen just once; the ten biggest clones take up about 14%. The V and J genes are TRBV2 and TRBJ1-4; TRBD1 matches at 8 bases. Sequenced sample: peripheral blood. This receptor was identified in a woman in her 70s with acute or convalescent COVID-19. CDR3 in amino acids: CASSGHRGVGEKLFF. CDR3 nucleotides: TGTGCCAGCAGTGGCCACAGGGGGGTTGGAGAAAAACTGTTTTTT.